Described below is a single T cell receptor (beta chain) sequence and its context. The CDR3 is 15 amino acids. CDR1 and CDR2 from the germline V gene are SGHRS and YFSETQ. Trimming took off 2 bases at V and 5 bases at J, with 11 bases between the two ends. TCRdb's copy holds only in-frame clones and misses some; the assay was immunoSEQ multiplex PCR. The profile shows a few hundred thousand clones, 85% to 90% of them singletons. The sample comes from a study of blood T cell repertoires in COVID-19. Study background: Samples representing acute and convalescent COVID-19 were sourced from the United States, Italy and Spain. The cDNA or gDNA used as material had been derived from T cells, B-cell-depleted T cells, or PBMCs.

Living in about two dozen US areas, the participants were between 18 and 89 years of age. Donors in Cohort 3 who had recovered were those with two negative PCRs, healthcare professional clearance, or resolution of their symptoms. Sequenced sample: PBMCs or T cells enriched from blood (not recorded which). The chain has TRBV5-1 and TRBJ1-6; tentative D call: TRBD1 (5 bases). The sequence derives from a man younger than 40 who had recovered from COVID-19. CDR3 sequence reads: CASSFSQENNSPLHF. In nucleotides, the CDR3 is TGCGCCAGCAGCTTCTCACAGGAGAATAATTCACCCCTCCACTTT. Full variable domain (outside the CDR3, taken from reference TRBV5-1 and TRBJ1-6): KAGVTQTPRYLIKTRGQQVTLSCSPISGHRSVSWYQQTPGQGLQFLFEYFSETQRNKGNFPGRFSGRQFSNSRSEMNVSTLELGDSALYLCASSFSQENNSPLHFGNGTRLTVT.